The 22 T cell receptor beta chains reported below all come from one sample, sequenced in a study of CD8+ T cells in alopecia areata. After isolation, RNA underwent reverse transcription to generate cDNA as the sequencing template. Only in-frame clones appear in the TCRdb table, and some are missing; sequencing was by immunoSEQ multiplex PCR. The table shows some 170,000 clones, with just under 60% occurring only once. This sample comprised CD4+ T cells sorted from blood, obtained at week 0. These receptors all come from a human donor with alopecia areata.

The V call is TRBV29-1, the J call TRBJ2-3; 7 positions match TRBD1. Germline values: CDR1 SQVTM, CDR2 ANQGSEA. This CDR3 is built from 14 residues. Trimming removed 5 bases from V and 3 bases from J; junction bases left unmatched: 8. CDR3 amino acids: CSVRTGAPTDTQYF. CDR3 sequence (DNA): TGCAGCGTTAGAACAGGGGCGCCGACAGATACGCAGTATTTT.

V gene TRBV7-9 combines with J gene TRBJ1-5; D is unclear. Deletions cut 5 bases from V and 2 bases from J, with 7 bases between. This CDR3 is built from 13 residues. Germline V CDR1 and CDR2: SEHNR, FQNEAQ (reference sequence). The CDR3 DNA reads TGTGCCAGCAGCCCCTCCGGCAATCAGCCCCAGCATTTT. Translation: CASSPSGNQPQHF.

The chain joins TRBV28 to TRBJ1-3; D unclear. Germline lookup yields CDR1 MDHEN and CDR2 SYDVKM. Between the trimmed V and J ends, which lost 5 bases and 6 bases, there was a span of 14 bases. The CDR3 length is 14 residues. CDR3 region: CASSIRGSPNTIYF. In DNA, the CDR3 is TGTGCCAGCAGTATTAGAGGCTCCCCAAACACCATATATTTT.

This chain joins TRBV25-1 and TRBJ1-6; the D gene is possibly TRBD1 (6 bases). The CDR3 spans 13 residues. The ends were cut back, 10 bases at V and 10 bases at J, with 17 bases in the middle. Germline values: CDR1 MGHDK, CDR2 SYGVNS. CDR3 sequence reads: CATTTGLGSPLHF. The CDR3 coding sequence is TGTGCCACCACCACAGGGTTAGGATCACCCCTCCACTTT.

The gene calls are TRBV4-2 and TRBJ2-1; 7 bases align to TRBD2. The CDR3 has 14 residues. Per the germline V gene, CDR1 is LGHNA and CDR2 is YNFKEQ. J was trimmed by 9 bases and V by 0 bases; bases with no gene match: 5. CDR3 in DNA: TGTGCCAGCAGCCAAGATGGGAGGGTCGGTGAGCAGTTCTTC. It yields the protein CASSQDGRVGEQFF.

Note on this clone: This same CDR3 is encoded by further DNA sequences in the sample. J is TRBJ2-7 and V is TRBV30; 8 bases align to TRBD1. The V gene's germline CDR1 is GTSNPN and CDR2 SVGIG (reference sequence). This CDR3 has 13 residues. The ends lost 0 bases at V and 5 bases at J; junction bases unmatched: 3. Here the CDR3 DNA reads TGTGCCTGGAGTGTGGCAGGGGGCAACGAGCAGTACTTC. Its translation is CAWSVAGGNEQYF. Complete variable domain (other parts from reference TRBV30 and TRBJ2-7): SQTIHQWPATLVQPVGSPLSLECTVEGTSNPNLYWYRQAAGRGLQLLFYSVGIGQISSEVPQNLSASRPQDRQFILSSKKLLLSDSGFYLCAWSVAGGNEQYFGPGTRLTVT.

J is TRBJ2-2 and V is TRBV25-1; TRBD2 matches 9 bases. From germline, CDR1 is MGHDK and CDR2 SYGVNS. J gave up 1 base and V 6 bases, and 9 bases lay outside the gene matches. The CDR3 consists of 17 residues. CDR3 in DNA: TGTGCCAGCAGCCCTAGCGGGGCCTCTTTGAACACCGGGGAGCTGTTTTTT. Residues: CASSPSGASLNTGELFF.

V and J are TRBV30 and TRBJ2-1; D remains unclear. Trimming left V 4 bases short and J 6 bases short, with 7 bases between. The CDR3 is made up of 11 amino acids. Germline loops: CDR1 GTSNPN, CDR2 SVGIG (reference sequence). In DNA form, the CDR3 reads TGTGCCTGGAAGGTTTTCAATGAGCAGTTCTTC. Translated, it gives CAWKVFNEQFF.

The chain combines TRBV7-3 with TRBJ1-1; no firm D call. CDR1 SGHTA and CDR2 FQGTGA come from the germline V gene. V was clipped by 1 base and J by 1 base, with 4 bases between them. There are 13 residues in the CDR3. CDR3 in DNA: TGTGCCAGCAGCTTAAAGTCGAACACTGAAGCTTTCTTT. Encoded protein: CASSLKSNTEAFF.

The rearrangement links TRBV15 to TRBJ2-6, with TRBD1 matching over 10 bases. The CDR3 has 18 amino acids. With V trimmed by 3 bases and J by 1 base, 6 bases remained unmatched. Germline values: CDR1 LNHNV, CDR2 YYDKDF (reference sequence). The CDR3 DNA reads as TGTGCCACCAGCAGCGGCCCGGGACAGGGGTCTGGGGCCAACGTCCTGACTTTC. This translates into CATSSGPGQGSGANVLTF.

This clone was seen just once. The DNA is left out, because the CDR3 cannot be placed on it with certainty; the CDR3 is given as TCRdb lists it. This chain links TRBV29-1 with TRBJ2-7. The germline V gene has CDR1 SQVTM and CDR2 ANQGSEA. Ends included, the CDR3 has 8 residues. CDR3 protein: CSVGPGNF.

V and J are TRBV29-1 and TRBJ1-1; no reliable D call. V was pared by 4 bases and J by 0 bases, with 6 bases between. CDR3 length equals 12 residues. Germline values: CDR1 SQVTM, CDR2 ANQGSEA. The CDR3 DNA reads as TGCAGCGTTGGGGTAATGAACACTGAAGCTTTCTTT. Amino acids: CSVGVMNTEAFF.

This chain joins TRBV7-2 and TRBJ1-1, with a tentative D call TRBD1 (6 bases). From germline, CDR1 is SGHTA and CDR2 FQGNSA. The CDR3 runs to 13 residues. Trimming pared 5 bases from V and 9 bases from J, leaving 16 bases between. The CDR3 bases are TGTGCCAGCAGCCGAACCCTGGGGGGCCAAGCTTTCTTT. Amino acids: CASSRTLGGQAFF. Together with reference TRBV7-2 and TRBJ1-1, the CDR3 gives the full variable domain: GAGVSQSPSNKVTEKGKDVELRCDPISGHTALYWYRQSLGQGLEFLIYFQGNSAPDKSGLPSDRFSAERTGGSVSTLTIQRTQQEDSAVYLCASSRTLGGQAFFGQGTRLTVV.

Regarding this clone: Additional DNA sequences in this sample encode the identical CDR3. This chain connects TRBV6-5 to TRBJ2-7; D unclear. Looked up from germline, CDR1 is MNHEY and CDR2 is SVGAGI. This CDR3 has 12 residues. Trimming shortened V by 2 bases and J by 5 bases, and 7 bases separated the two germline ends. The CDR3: CASSYRGDEQYF. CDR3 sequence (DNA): TGTGCCAGCAGTTACCGAGGTGACGAGCAGTACTTC.

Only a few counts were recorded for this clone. CDR3 coding DNA: TGCAGCGCCCGCCAGGATAATGAAAAACTGTTTTTT. This codes for CSARQDNEKLFF. The chain is built from TRBV29-1 and TRBJ1-4; D unresolved. The CDR3 covers 12 residues. The germline V gene has CDR1 SQVTM and CDR2 ANQGSEA. V was pared by 7 bases and J by 4 bases, with 10 bases between.

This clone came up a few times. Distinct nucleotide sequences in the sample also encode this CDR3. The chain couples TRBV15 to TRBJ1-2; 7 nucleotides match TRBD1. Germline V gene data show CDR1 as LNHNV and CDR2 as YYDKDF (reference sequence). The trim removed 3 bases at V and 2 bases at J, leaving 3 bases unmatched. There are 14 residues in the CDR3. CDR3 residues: CATSRGDRNYGYTF. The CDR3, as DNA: TGTGCCACCAGCAGGGGGGACAGAAACTATGGCTACACCTTC.

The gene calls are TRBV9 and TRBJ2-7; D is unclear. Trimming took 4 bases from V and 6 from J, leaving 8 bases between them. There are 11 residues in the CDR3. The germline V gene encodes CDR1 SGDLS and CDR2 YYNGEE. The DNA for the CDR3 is TGTGCCAGCAGCACCACTGGCGAGCAGTACTTC. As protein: CASSTTGEQYF.

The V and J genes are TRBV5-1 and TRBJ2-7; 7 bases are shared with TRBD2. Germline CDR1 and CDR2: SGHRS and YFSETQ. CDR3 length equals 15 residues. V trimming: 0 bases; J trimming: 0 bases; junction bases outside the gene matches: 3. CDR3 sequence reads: CASSLEAGSSYEQYF. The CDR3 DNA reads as TGCGCCAGCAGCTTGGAAGCGGGGAGCTCCTACGAGCAGTACTTC.

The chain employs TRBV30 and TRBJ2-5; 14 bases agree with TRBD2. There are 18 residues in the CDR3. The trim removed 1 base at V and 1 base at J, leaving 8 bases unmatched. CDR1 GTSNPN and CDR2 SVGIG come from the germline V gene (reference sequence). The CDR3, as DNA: TGTGCCTGGAGTGCCGGGACTAGCGGGGGCCTACGCCAAGAGACCCAGTACTTC. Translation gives CAWSAGTSGGLRQETQYF.

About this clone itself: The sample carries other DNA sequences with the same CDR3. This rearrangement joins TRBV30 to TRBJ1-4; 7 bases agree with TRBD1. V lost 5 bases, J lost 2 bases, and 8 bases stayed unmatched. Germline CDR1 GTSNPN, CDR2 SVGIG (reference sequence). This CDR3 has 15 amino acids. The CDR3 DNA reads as TGTGCCTGGTCGACAGGGACAGTCACTAATGAAAAACTGTTTTTT. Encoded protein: CAWSTGTVTNEKLFF.

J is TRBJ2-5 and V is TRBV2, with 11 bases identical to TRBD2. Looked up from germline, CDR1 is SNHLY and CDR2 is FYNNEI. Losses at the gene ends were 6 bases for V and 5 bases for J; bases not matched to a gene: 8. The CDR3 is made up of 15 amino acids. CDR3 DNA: TGTGCCAGCAGGGTACTAGCGGGGGAGGCGGAGACCCAGTACTTC. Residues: CASRVLAGEAETQYF. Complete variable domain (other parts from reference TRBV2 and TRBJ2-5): EPEVTQTPSHQVTQMGQEVILRCVPISNHLYFYWYRQILGQKVEFLVSFYNNEISEKSEIFDDQFSVERPDGSNFTLKIRSTKLEDSAMYFCASRVLAGEAETQYFGPGTRLLVL.

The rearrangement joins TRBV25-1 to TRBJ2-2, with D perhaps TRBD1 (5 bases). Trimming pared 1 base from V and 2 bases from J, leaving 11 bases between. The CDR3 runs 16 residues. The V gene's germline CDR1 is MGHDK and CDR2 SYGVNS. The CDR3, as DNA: TGTGCCAGCAGTGAATGGGGCCCACGCAACACCGGGGAGCTGTTTTTT. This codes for CASSEWGPRNTGELFF.